This is a list of T cell receptor beta chains from one sample in a study of T cells in Graves' hyperthyroidism and ophthalmopathy. TCRdb re-derived calls from the multiplex PCR reads in MiXCR, one entry per CDR3 protein. The profile shows 660,000 or so distinct CDR3 sequences, less than 25% of them singletons. The sequencing input was blood. The receptor set was obtained from a man aged 25-45 years with Graves' ophthalmopathy. Both conserved end residues are part of each CDR3. A D gene is named only where the DNA matches it firmly. Clone sizes are given selectively: once, few, many, or a class where the clone is expanded.

D,V,J,size,DNA,CDR3
TRBD2,TRBV5-5,TRBJ2-2,.,TGTGCCAGCAGCTTTAGGACTAGCTACACCGGGGAGCTGTTTTTT,CASSFRTSYTGELFF
TRBD2,TRBV30,TRBJ2-1,many,TGTGCCTGGAGTGGACTAGCGGGGGACAATGAGCAGTTCTTC,CAWSGLAGDNEQFF
.,TRBV9,TRBJ2-1,.,TGTGCCAGCAGCGTAGCGCTCAAGGGGGGCAATGAGCAGTTCTTC,CASSVALKGGNEQFF
.,TRBV4-1,TRBJ2-5,.,TGCGCCAGCAGCCAAGATTCTCAGTGGCCAGGGACCCAGTACTTC,CASSQDSQWPGTQYF
TRBD2,TRBV7-6,TRBJ2-1,many,TGTGCCAGCAGCTTAGTGCGGGGGGTAGCGGGCCTCAATGAGCAGTTCTTC,CASSLVRGVAGLNEQFF
.,TRBV28,TRBJ2-7,many,TGTGCCAGCAATGATAGGGCCGGTAACCACGAGCAGTACTTC,CASNDRAGNHEQYF
.,TRBV7-3,TRBJ1-1,many,TGTGCCAGCAGCTCCGGAGGAGGTGAAGCTTTCTTT,CASSSGGGEAFF
.,TRBV11-1,TRBJ1-1,.,TGTGCCAGCAGCTGGGGAGTAGGATTGAACACTGAAGCTTTCTTT,CASSWGVGLNTEAFF
TRBD1,TRBV9,TRBJ2-7,.,TGTGCCAGCAGTACCGGGGACAGGGGGCTGAGTGAGCAGTACTTC,CASSTGDRGLSEQYF
.,TRBV3-1,TRBJ2-3,.,TGTGCCAGCAGCCACTCACGGGACCAAACCCGGGCGCAGTATTTT,CASSHSRDQTRAQYF
TRBD1,TRBV7-9,TRBJ1-2,many,TGTGCCAGCAGTTCGCAGGGGGAAAGCTATGGCTACACCTTC,CASSSQGESYGYTF
.,TRBV27,TRBJ2-7,.,TGTGCCAGCAGTTTATTCGGGGACCGTCTAACCTACGAGCAGTACTTC,CASSLFGDRLTYEQYF
TRBD1,TRBV5-8,TRBJ2-7,few,TGTGCCAGCAGCGCTAGACAGGGGGCGAACGAGCAGTACTTC,CASSARQGANEQYF
.,TRBV20-1,TRBJ2-1,.,TGCAGTGCTAGCCGGGGGCCTGTGTACAATGAGCAGTTCTTC,CSASRGPVYNEQFF
.,TRBV20-1,TRBJ1-2,many,TGCAGTGCTAGAGATTTAATCCGGGACACGAACTATGGCTACACCTTC,CSARDLIRDTNYGYTF
TRBD1,TRBV11-2,TRBJ1-1,many,TGTGCCAGCAGCTCAACGACAGGGGTCAGGACTGAAGCTTTCTTT,CASSSTTGVRTEAFF
.,TRBV28,TRBJ2-4,.,TGTGCCAGCAGGCCCGGGCTAGCCAAAAACATTCAGTACTTC,CASRPGLAKNIQYF
TRBD1,TRBV20-1,TRBJ1-6,.,TGCAGTGCCGGGACAGTGAATAATTCACCCCTCCACTTT,CSAGTVNNSPLHF
.,TRBV27,TRBJ2-7,few,TGTGCCAGCAGTCCTAAGGGGGGTTTCGTTCTCGGGGGTTCGACCTACGAGCAGTACTTC,CASSPKGGFVLGGSTYEQYF
.,TRBV28,TRBJ2-7,few,TGTGCCAGCAGTTCCCCTGGACACGCTTATGAGCAGTACTTC,CASSSPGHAYEQYF
.,TRBV5-1,TRBJ2-7,few,TGCGCCAGCAGCTTGGGTTCTGTCCCCAACGAGCAGTACTTC,CASSLGSVPNEQYF